Shown below are 17 T cell receptor beta chains from a single sample sequenced in a study of identifying expanded T cells in peripheral blood. The repertoire was sequenced with immunoSEQ multiplex PCR; TCRdb's copy has only in-frame clones and lacks some. This table has approximately 100,000 clones, around 85% appearing once. Specimen: blood. The receptors shown here come from a person between 18 and 75 years old in good health.

The genes are TRBV2 and TRBJ2-1; no definite D call. The CDR3 contains 16 residues. V shed 3 bases and J shed 5 bases, with 17 bases lying between them. Germline V gene sequence: CDR1 SNHLY, CDR2 FYNNEI. CDR3 sequence (DNA): TGTGCCAGCAGTGAGTTGTCCCGGGCATCCCACAATGAGCAGTTCTTC. Residues: CASSELSRASHNEQFF.

The chain is built from TRBV6-5 and TRBJ1-1, with a tentative D call TRBD1 (5 bases). Germline V gene data show CDR1 as MNHEY and CDR2 as SVGAGI. The V end was cut by 6 bases, the J end by 3 bases, with 14 bases between. CDR3 length: 14 amino acids. DNA for the CDR3: TGTGCCAGCAGCCGACGGGGCCGGGACACTGAAGCTTTCTTT. Encoded protein: CASSRRGRDTEAFF.

This sequence joins TRBV28 and TRBJ1-4; D possibly corresponds to TRBD1 (5 bases). Germline assignment: CDR1 MDHEN and CDR2 SYDVKM. The V gene lost 3 bases and the J gene lost 4 bases, with 15 bases spanning the gap. The CDR3 length is 16 residues. The CDR3 DNA reads as TGTGCCAGCAGTTTGATTCACCAGGGTTATAATGAAAAACTGTTTTTT. Translating it yields CASSLIHQGYNEKLFF.

This chain joins TRBV6-6 and TRBJ1-4, with D perhaps matching TRBD1 (6 bases). This CDR3 is 13 amino acids long. The germline gives CDR1 MNHNY, CDR2 SVGAGI (reference sequence). Trimming stripped 10 bases from V and 4 bases from J, with 13 bases between. The CDR3: CATLQGRNEKLFF. The CDR3 bases are TGTGCCACCCTACAGGGCCGTAATGAAAAACTGTTTTTT.

This clone counts as medium-sized. The V and J genes are TRBV6-4 and TRBJ2-2; the match to TRBD1 covers 12 bases. Germline CDR1 and CDR2: MRHNA and SNTAGT. J gave up 6 bases and V 4 bases, and 3 bases lay outside the gene matches. The CDR3 is 15 amino acids. CDR3 in DNA: TGTGCCAGCAGTGCCGGGACAGGGGGCGCCGGGGAGCTGTTTTTT. This gives the protein CASSAGTGGAGELFF.

This chain joins TRBV6-5 and TRBJ1-2; 8 nucleotides line up with TRBD1. J was trimmed by 5 bases and V by 6 bases; bases with no gene match: 5. From germline, CDR1 is MNHEY and CDR2 SVGAGI. The CDR3 spans 13 residues. The CDR3 loop reads CASRGQVGYGYTF. The CDR3 bases are TGTGCCAGCAGGGGACAGGTCGGGTATGGCTACACCTTC.

The count of this clone is one. The chain uses TRBV27 and TRBJ1-5; D ambiguous. Germline V gene sequence: CDR1 MNHEY, CDR2 SMNVEV (reference sequence). The CDR3 runs 14 residues. Trimming pared 2 bases from V and 8 bases from J, leaving 13 bases between. In nucleotides, the CDR3 is TGTGCCAGCAGTTTAATGGGATCAGGTGAGCCCCAGCATTTT. Encoded protein: CASSLMGSGEPQHF.

This clone was detected a few times. The CDR3: CASSFVDSWAQTYGYTF. The CDR3, as DNA: TGTGCCAGCAGTTTTGTTGACTCCTGGGCACAGACCTATGGCTACACCTTC. The V gene is TRBV27, the J gene TRBJ1-2; D call uncertain. This CDR3 comprises 17 residues. Between the trimmed V and J ends, which lost 3 bases and 4 bases, there was a span of 21 bases. CDR1 is MNHEY and CDR2 is SMNVEV in the germline V gene (reference sequence).

The V gene is TRBV6-1, the J gene TRBJ2-1; 9 bases line up with TRBD1. CDR3 length equals 17 residues. Trimming at V came to 3 bases and at J to 4 bases, leaving 10 bases not matched to a gene. The germline gives CDR1 MNHNS, CDR2 SASEGT. CDR3 in DNA: TGTGCCAGCAGTGAGATCACAGGGGGCGAATTTTACAATGAGCAGTTCTTC. Protein: CASSEITGGEFYNEQFF.

The rearrangement links TRBV29-1 to TRBJ1-1; D is ambiguous. V lost 6 bases and J lost 11, with 19 bases in between. The germline CDR1 and CDR2 sequences are SQVTM and ANQGSEA. The CDR3 extends over 12 amino acids. CDR3: CSVHEMGSLAFF. CDR3 in DNA: TGCAGCGTCCACGAAATGGGGTCCTTGGCTTTCTTT.

The chain joins TRBV5-1 to TRBJ1-6, with 9 positions matching TRBD1. J was trimmed by 7 bases and V by 3 bases; bases with no gene match: 14. The germline CDR1 and CDR2 sequences are SGHRS and YFSETQ. There are 18 residues in the CDR3. In DNA form, the CDR3 reads TGCGCCAGCAGCTGGTCCCAACAGGGGGCGGGCGGGAATTCACCCCTCCACTTT. This translates into CASSWSQQGAGGNSPLHF.

The gene calls are TRBV6-5 and TRBJ2-7; possibly TRBD1 or TRBD2 for D (5 bases each). CDR3 size: 12 residues. Trimming removed 8 bases from V and 4 bases from J, with 12 bases in between. Germline V gene sequence: CDR1 MNHEY, CDR2 SVGAGI. The CDR3 loop reads CASAGRGYEQYF. The DNA for the CDR3 is TGTGCCAGCGCAGGGCGCGGGTACGAGCAGTACTTC.

This clone occurred once. The V and J genes are TRBV6-6 and TRBJ1-1, with D tentatively TRBD1 (6 bases). This CDR3 is 14 amino acids long. V lost 7 bases, J lost 0 bases, and 12 bases lay in between. Germline assignment: CDR1 MNHNY and CDR2 SVGAGI (reference sequence). The CDR3 DNA follows: TGTGCCAGCACCCTGACAGGACTGAACACTGAAGCTTTCTTT. Translation gives CASTLTGLNTEAFF.

The sample holds a few counts of this clone. The chain carries TRBV2 and TRBJ1-4; D remains ambiguous. V shed 6 bases and J shed 13 bases, with 15 bases lying between them. The CDR3 is made up of 12 amino acids. Germline values: CDR1 SNHLY, CDR2 FYNNEI. CDR3 in amino acids: CASSPFGGALFF. The CDR3 nucleotides are TGTGCCAGCAGCCCGTTCGGAGGCGCACTGTTTTTT.

This clone came up a few times. The chain couples TRBV25-1 to TRBJ1-1; a possible D gene is TRBD1 (6 bases). The germline gives CDR1 MGHDK, CDR2 SYGVNS. This CDR3 contains 12 residues. V gave up 3 bases and J gave up 10 bases, with 12 bases separating them. The CDR3 protein is CASSEGARRAFF. CDR3 in DNA: TGTGCCAGCAGTGAGGGGGCTCGGAGAGCTTTCTTT.

J is TRBJ1-6 and V is TRBV27; 7 bases are a match to TRBD1. This CDR3 region has 14 residues. CDR1 and CDR2 from the germline V gene are MNHEY and SMNVEV (reference sequence). J lost 12 bases, V lost 6 bases, and 11 bases had no gene match. The CDR3 DNA reads as TGTGCCAGCAGCCTCGACAGGGAAATAGGACCCCTCCACTTT. Translating it yields CASSLDREIGPLHF.

The chain uses TRBV19 and TRBJ2-2; D gene ambiguous. CDR3 length equals 13 residues. The V gene lost 2 bases and the J gene lost 5 bases, with 6 bases spanning the gap. Germline lookup yields CDR1 LNHDA and CDR2 SQIVND (reference sequence). The CDR3 loop is CASSISGTGELFF. DNA of the CDR3: TGTGCCAGTAGTATATCTGGAACCGGGGAGCTGTTTTTT. Filled out from reference TRBV19 and TRBJ2-2, the complete variable domain reads DGGITQSPKYLFRKEGQNVTLSCEQNLNHDAMYWYRQDPGQGLRLIYYSQIVNDFQKGDIAEGYSVSREKKESFPLTVTSAQKNPTAFYLCASSISGTGELFFGEGSRLTVL.